The sequence of this T cell receptor (beta chain) was determined in a study of blood T cell repertoires in COVID-19. Whole-study context: There were acute and convalescent COVID-19 samples, and they came from the United States, Italy and Spain. PBMCs, B-cell-depleted T cells, or T cells were the source of the cDNA or gDNA that made up the material.

Original processing notes: Quantification of nucleated cells was approximated via reference gene primer amplification. Profiling relied on immunoSEQ multiplex PCR, and the TCRdb table lists in-frame clones only, not all of them. V and J calls and clone size are given by that table; D and trimming were obtained from the DNA. The sample shows 20,000 or so clones, around 85% of them seen only once. The CDR3 has 12 amino acids. V was shortened by 1 base and J by 7 bases, with 7 bases between the two germline ends. CDR1 is MNHNY, CDR2 SVGAGI, per germline (reference sequence). The genes are TRBV6-6 and TRBJ1-1, with a possible D match to TRBD1 (6 bases). Sequencing was performed on peripheral blood. The receptor was derived from a man aged 35-49 years with active or convalescent COVID-19. The CDR3 sequence: CASSYLQGEAFF. CDR3 DNA sequence: TGTGCCAGCAGTTACTTACAGGGTGAAGCTTTCTTT.